A single sample is the source of the 22 T cell receptor beta chains below, sequenced in a study of cytomegalovirus exposure and HLA in healthy donors. Sequencing used immunoSEQ multiplex PCR; TCRdb keeps in-frame clones, though not all of them. This table has 150,000 to 200,000 clones, roughly nine tenths appearing once. The sample was PBMCs. These receptors all stem from a woman aged 25-40 years in good health and CMV-seronegative.

The chain carries TRBV28 and TRBJ2-1, with D maybe TRBD2 (5 bases). The length of the CDR3 is 17 residues. Germline assignment: CDR1 MDHEN and CDR2 SYDVKM. With 1 base removed from V and 0 bases from J, the gap between germline ends came to 13 bases. The CDR3 DNA reads as TGTGCCAGCAGTTTATATCGGGGAAGACTCTCCTACAATGAGCAGTTCTTC. Residues: CASSLYRGRLSYNEQFF.

The chain recombines TRBV5-4 with TRBJ2-7; D call uncertain. Deletions cut 0 bases from V and 4 bases from J, with 8 bases between. The CDR3 is 13 amino acids. Germline V gene sequence: CDR1 SGHNT, CDR2 YYREEE (reference sequence). CDR3 DNA sequence: TGTGCCAGCAGCTTGGGAGGCGGATACGAGCAGTACTTC. This translates into CASSLGGGYEQYF.

CDR3 protein: CASSPPVLGNNEQFF. CDR3 nucleotide sequence: TGTGCCAGCTCACCACCGGTGCTAGGTAATAATGAGCAGTTCTTC. This sequence joins TRBV18 and TRBJ2-1; D is ambiguous. V lost 0 bases and J lost 7, with 13 bases in between. The CDR3 length is 15 residues. Germline V CDR1 and CDR2: KGHSH, LQKENI.

The chain links TRBV4-1 to TRBJ1-1; TRBD1 is a possible D gene (5 bases). This CDR3 spans 16 amino acids. V was pared by 4 bases and J by 1 base, with 16 bases between. From germline, CDR1 is MGHRA and CDR2 YSYEKL. This chain's CDR3 is CASSPGLTKGNTEAFF. CDR3 DNA: TGCGCCAGCAGCCCAGGGTTGACGAAAGGGAACACTGAAGCTTTCTTT.

The V and J genes are TRBV13 and TRBJ2-3; TRBD1 matches 11 bases. CDR3 length: 18 residues. V lost 5 bases to trimming and J lost 2 bases; unmatched junction nucleotides: 12. CDR1 and CDR2 (germline): PRHDT, FYEKMQ (reference sequence). For the CDR3, the DNA is TGTGCCAGCAGCCCAGGACAGGGGGCCTTCAGTTTCACAGATACGCAGTATTTT. This sequence encodes CASSPGQGAFSFTDTQYF. The full variable domain, rest sourced from reference TRBV13 and TRBJ2-3, is AAGVIQSPRHLIKEKRETATLKCYPIPRHDTVYWYQQGPGQDPQFLISFYEKMQSDKGSIPDRFSAQQFSDYHSELNMSSLELGDSALYFCASSPGQGAFSFTDTQYFGPGTRLTVL.

In nucleotides, the CDR3 is TGTGCCAGCAGTTACGGGCGGACTCAGCCCCAGCATTTT. Its translation: CASSYGRTQPQHF. The chain links TRBV6-5 to TRBJ1-5, with D unclear. CDR3 length equals 13 residues. Per the germline V gene, CDR1 is MNHEY and CDR2 is SVGAGI. The ends were cut back, 2 bases at V and 6 bases at J, with 8 bases in the middle.

This chain joins TRBV11-2 and TRBJ2-7; D call uncertain. Per the germline V gene, CDR1 is SGHAT and CDR2 is FQNNGV. Trimming cost V 5 bases and J 7 bases, with 21 bases left between them. This CDR3 region has 15 residues. The CDR3 sequence: CASSRDTIRFYEQYF. CDR3 in DNA: TGTGCCAGCAGCAGAGATACCATTCGGTTCTATGAGCAGTACTTC.

The chain carries TRBV4-1 and TRBJ2-5; D possibly uses TRBD1 or TRBD2 (6 bases each). Germline V gene lookup returns CDR1 MGHRA and CDR2 YSYEKL. The CDR3 spans 13 residues. V lost 4 bases, J lost 4 bases, and 10 bases lay in between. CDR3 loop: CASSLQGGETQYF. As DNA, the CDR3 is TGCGCCAGCAGCCTACAGGGAGGAGAGACCCAGTACTTC.

This clone was seen only once. The rearrangement joins TRBV5-1 to TRBJ2-1; tentative D call: TRBD2 (6 bases). There are 14 residues in the CDR3. The V end lost 2 bases, the J end lost 8 bases, and 14 bases lay between the germline ends. Germline CDR1 reads SGHRS; CDR2 reads YFSETQ. This CDR3 reads CASSLTLAIDEQFF. CDR3 sequence (DNA): TGCGCCAGCAGCTTAACGCTAGCGATTGATGAGCAGTTCTTC.

The chain recombines TRBV18 with TRBJ1-2; D unclear. CDR3 size: 13 residues. V lost 8 bases to trimming and J lost 4 bases, with 14 bases between them. The germline V gene has CDR1 KGHSH and CDR2 LQKENI. CDR3 sequence reads: CASTGYAAYGYTF. CDR3 coding DNA: TGTGCCAGCACGGGGTACGCGGCCTATGGCTACACCTTC. The full variable domain, with the rest looked up from reference TRBV18 and TRBJ1-2, is NAGVMQNPRHLVRRRGQEARLRCSPMKGHSHVYWYRQLPEEGLKFMVYLQKENIIDESGMPKERFSAEFPKEGPSILRIQQVVRGDSAAYFCASTGYAAYGYTFGSGTRLTVV.

This chain joins TRBV7-9 and TRBJ2-2; D may be TRBD1 (6 bases). With 5 bases removed from V and 6 bases from J, the gap between germline ends came to 13 bases. Germline V gene sequence: CDR1 SEHNR, CDR2 FQNEAQ (reference sequence). The CDR3 contains 14 residues. The CDR3 DNA reads TGTGCCAGCAGCCCCCGAGGGGGATCCGGGGAGCTGTTTTTT. Amino acids: CASSPRGGSGELFF.

The rearrangement uses TRBV28 and TRBJ2-2; D perhaps matches TRBD2 (6 bases). The ends were cut back, 1 base at V and 6 bases at J, with 6 bases in the middle. Germline assignment: CDR1 MDHEN and CDR2 SYDVKM. The CDR3 contains 13 residues. CDR3 residues: CASSLSGAGELFF. The CDR3 nucleotides read TGTGCCAGCAGTTTATCGGGAGCCGGGGAGCTGTTTTTT.

This sequence joins TRBV5-5 and TRBJ1-2; tentative D call: TRBD1 (6 bases). V was trimmed by 0 bases and J by 3 bases, leaving 9 bases between them. CDR1 is SGHKS, CDR2 YYEKEE, per germline (reference sequence). This CDR3 has 14 residues. The CDR3 sequence is CASSLGGTHYGYTF. In DNA, the CDR3 is TGTGCCAGCAGCTTGGGAGGGACACACTATGGCTACACCTTC.

CDR3 bases: TGTGCCAGCAGCCCAGGCGGGGCCCCCTCCTACGAGCAGTACTTC. Residues: CASSPGGAPSYEQYF. V usage is TRBV9 and J usage is TRBJ2-7; D might be TRBD2 (6 bases). This CDR3 comprises 15 residues. The V gene's germline CDR1 is SGDLS and CDR2 YYNGEE. The V end lost 4 bases, the J end lost 0 bases, and 14 bases lay between the germline ends.

This rearrangement joins TRBV29-1 to TRBJ1-3; D perhaps matches TRBD1 (5 bases). The CDR3 is made up of 12 amino acids. CDR1 and CDR2 (germline): SQVTM, ANQGSEA. Trimming left V 3 bases short and J 3 bases short, with 6 bases between. As DNA, the CDR3 is TGCAGCGTTGAGGGGGGTGGAAACACCATATATTTT. Translated: CSVEGGGNTIYF.

This rearrangement joins TRBV19 to TRBJ1-2; D is perhaps TRBD1 (5 bases). Per the germline V gene, CDR1 is LNHDA and CDR2 is SQIVND (reference sequence). CDR3 size: 12 residues. V lost 9 bases, J lost 2 bases, and 10 bases lay in between. The CDR3 region is CASTGQNYGYTF. For the CDR3, the DNA is TGTGCCAGCACCGGACAAAACTATGGCTACACCTTC.

The chain is built from TRBV5-6 and TRBJ1-4; no clear D. The CDR3 length is 13 residues. Trimming cost V 5 bases and J 6 bases, with 11 bases left between them. Germline CDR1 is SGHDT and CDR2 is YYEEEE. Here the CDR3 reads CASRPRRYEKLFF. CDR3 coding DNA: TGTGCCAGCAGACCAAGACGGTATGAAAAACTGTTTTTT.

This clone was recorded a few times. The V and J genes are TRBV7-9 and TRBJ1-5, with TRBD1 matching over 7 bases. Germline V gene sequence: CDR1 SEHNR, CDR2 FQNEAQ (reference sequence). The CDR3 runs to 15 residues. V lost 6 bases, J lost 1 base, and 6 bases stayed unmatched. The CDR3 bases are TGTGCCAGCAGTTCCGACAGGGCGAGCAATCAGCCCCAGCATTTT. This sequence encodes CASSSDRASNQPQHF.

The genes are TRBV5-1 and TRBJ2-7, with D maybe TRBD1 (5 bases). The CDR3 has 14 amino acids. V was clipped by 4 bases and J by 9 bases, with 20 bases between them. Germline V gene data show CDR1 as SGHRS and CDR2 as YFSETQ. CDR3: CASSPLDGATRQYF. In DNA form, the CDR3 reads TGCGCCAGCAGCCCCCTGGATGGGGCCACGAGGCAGTACTTC.

This CDR3 is CASSFAQGRETQYF. For the CDR3, the DNA is TGTGCCAGCAGCTTCGCACAGGGTCGAGAGACCCAGTACTTC. The chain joins TRBV11-2 to TRBJ2-5; possible D gene TRBD1, 6 bases. This CDR3 contains 14 residues. Germline V lookup: CDR1 SGHAT, CDR2 FQNNGV. Trimming shortened V by 3 bases and J by 4 bases, and 12 bases separated the two germline ends.

This chain joins TRBV4-1 and TRBJ1-2; 10 nucleotides line up with TRBD1. Germline CDR1 is MGHRA and CDR2 is YSYEKL. The CDR3 sequence is 19 residues long. Unmatched junction bases numbered 15, after V lost 0 bases and J lost 5 bases. This CDR3 reads CASSQDLTQTLGQGYGYTF. The CDR3 nucleotides are TGCGCCAGCAGCCAAGACTTGACACAAACACTGGGACAGGGGTATGGCTACACCTTC.

This chain uses TRBV9 with TRBJ1-5; 8 positions match TRBD1. After removal of 3 bases from V and 6 bases from J, the junction contained 8 bases not matched to a gene. The length of the CDR3 is 15 residues. Germline lookup yields CDR1 SGDLS and CDR2 YYNGEE. The CDR3 DNA sequence: TGTGCCAGCAGCGCCCAGGGGGCATTCAGTCAGCCCCAGCATTTT. This sequence encodes CASSAQGAFSQPQHF.